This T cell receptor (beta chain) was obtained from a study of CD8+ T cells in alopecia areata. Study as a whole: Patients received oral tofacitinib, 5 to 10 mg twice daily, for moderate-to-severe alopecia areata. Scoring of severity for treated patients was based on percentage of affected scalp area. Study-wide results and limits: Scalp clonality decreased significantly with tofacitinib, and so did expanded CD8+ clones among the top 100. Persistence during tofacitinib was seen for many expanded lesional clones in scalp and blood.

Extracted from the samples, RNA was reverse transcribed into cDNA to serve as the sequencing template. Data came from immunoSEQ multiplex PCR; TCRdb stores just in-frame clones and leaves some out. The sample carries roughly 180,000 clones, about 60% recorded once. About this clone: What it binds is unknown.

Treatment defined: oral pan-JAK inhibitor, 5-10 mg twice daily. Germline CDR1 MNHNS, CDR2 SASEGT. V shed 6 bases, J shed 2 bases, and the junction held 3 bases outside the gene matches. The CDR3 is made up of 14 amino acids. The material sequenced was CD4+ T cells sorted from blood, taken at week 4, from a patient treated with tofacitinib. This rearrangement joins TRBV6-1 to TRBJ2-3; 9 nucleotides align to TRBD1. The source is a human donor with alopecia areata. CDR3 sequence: CASRRDRVTDTQYF. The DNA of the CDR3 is TGTGCCAGCAGACGGGACAGGGTCACAGATACGCAGTATTTT.